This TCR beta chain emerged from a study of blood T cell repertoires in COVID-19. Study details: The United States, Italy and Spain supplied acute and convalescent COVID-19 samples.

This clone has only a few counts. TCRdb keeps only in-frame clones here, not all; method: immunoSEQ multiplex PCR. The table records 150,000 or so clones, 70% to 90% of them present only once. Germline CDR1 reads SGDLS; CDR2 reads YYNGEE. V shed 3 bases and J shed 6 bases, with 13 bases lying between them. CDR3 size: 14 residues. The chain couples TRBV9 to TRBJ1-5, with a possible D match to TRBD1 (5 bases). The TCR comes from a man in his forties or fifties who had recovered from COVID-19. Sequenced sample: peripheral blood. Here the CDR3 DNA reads TGTGCCAGCAGCGGAGACAGTATCACTCAGCCCCAGCATTTT. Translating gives CASSGDSITQPQHF. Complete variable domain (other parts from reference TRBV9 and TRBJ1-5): DSGVTQTPKHLITATGQRVTLRCSPRSGDLSVYWYQQSLDQGLQFLIQYYNGEERAKGNILERFSAQQFPDLHSELNLSSLELGDSALYFCASSGDSITQPQHFGDGTRLSIL.